The 6 T cell receptor beta chains below were found in one sample sequenced in a study of type 1 regulatory T cells. Their recognized antigens are unknown. TCRdb re-called the reads through MiXCR, storing one row per CDR3 protein. The repertoire holds around 69,000 distinct CDR3 sequences, with roughly 60% as singletons. Sequencing was done on a sample of cultured T cells, either the whole culture or a sorted T cell fraction (not recorded which). Described subset: Tr1-enriched cell product generated in vitro against host alloantigens. The receptors come from a human donor in good health.

The rearrangement links TRBV18 to TRBJ2-1; D not resolved. The ends were cut back, 2 bases at V and 1 base at J, with 18 bases in the middle. Germline-derived CDR1 and CDR2 are KGHSH and LQKENI. The CDR3 has 18 residues. The CDR3 bases are TGTGCCAGCTCACCAATGGTGTCAGTTGGCAGGTCCTACAATGAGCAGTTCTTC. Translated, it gives CASSPMVSVGRSYNEQFF.

This chain connects TRBV2 to TRBJ2-2; D unresolved. CDR1 SNHLY and CDR2 FYNNEI come from the germline V gene. Trimming removed 6 bases from V and 3 bases from J, with 14 bases in between. This CDR3 has 15 amino acids. The CDR3 sequence: CASSPTRQDTGELFF. Here the CDR3 DNA reads TGTGCCAGCAGCCCGACAAGGCAAGACACCGGGGAGCTGTTTTTT.

There are a few counts of this clonotype. The chain has TRBV27 and TRBJ2-3; 8 bases are shared with TRBD1. Germline V gene data show CDR1 as MNHEY and CDR2 as SMNVEV (reference sequence). This CDR3 is built from 13 residues. J lost 6 bases, V lost 5 bases, and 4 bases had no gene match. The CDR3 sequence: CASSPTGVDTQYF. CDR3 DNA sequence: TGTGCCAGCAGTCCGACAGGGGTCGATACGCAGTATTTT.

The genes are TRBV7-2 and TRBJ2-1; D may be TRBD2 (5 bases). Trimming left V 5 bases short and J 4 bases short, with 9 bases between. Germline assignment: CDR1 SGHTA and CDR2 FQGNSA. The CDR3 loop spans 13 amino acids. The CDR3 reads CASSRTQYNEQFF. The CDR3 DNA reads as TGTGCCAGCAGCCGGACTCAGTACAATGAGCAGTTCTTC.

The chain combines TRBV7-8 with TRBJ2-2; 7 nucleotides agree with TRBD1. This CDR3 is 16 amino acids long. Trimming cost V 1 base and J 4 bases; bases outside gene matches: 6. The germline CDR1 and CDR2 sequences are SGHVS and FQNEAQ. DNA for the CDR3: TGTGCCAGCAGCTTAGTGGGCAGGGGGTTCACCGGGGAGCTGTTTTTT. This translates into CASSLVGRGFTGELFF.

The chain is built from TRBV7-9 and TRBJ2-5, with a tentative D call TRBD2 (6 bases). The CDR3 runs to 14 residues. Trimming removed 2 bases from V and 2 bases from J, with 9 bases in between. Germline V gives CDR1 SEHNR, CDR2 FQNEAQ (reference sequence). CDR3 nucleotide sequence: TGTGCCAGCAGCTTAAGGAGGGTTCAAGAGACCCAGTACTTC. Protein product: CASSLRRVQETQYF.